This T cell receptor (beta chain) emerged from a study of Graves' ophthalmopathy and Graves' hyperthyroidism. This clonotype was seen ten or more times. V trimming: 5 bases; J trimming: 2 bases; junction bases outside the gene matches: 14. This CDR3 has 19 residues. The germline CDR1 and CDR2 sequences are SEHNR and FQNEAQ (reference sequence). Amplified material comprised TCR beta CDR3 regions derived from RNA transcripts. An initial RT-PCR round employing HTBI primers preceded a second-round multiplex PCR. TCRdb itself ran the multiplex PCR reads through MiXCR, one entry per CDR3 protein. The sample contains about 400,000 distinct CDR3 sequences, about 18% of which appear only once.

The receptor comes from a young woman with Graves' ophthalmopathy. Sequencing input: peripheral blood. The chain couples TRBV7-9 to TRBJ2-5, with 13 positions matching TRBD2. The CDR3 loop reads CASSNSQLAGGSGQETQYF. The CDR3 DNA follows: TGTGCCAGCAGCAATTCTCAACTAGCGGGAGGGAGTGGGCAAGAGACCCAGTACTTC.